The 23 T cell receptor beta chains given below trace back to one sample, sequenced in a study of T cell responses to AZD1222 COVID-19 vaccine. The data were produced by immunoSEQ multiplex PCR, yet TCRdb's version contains in-frame clones alone and is incomplete. The sample lists about 140,000 clones; roughly nine tenths were seen once. The sample consisted of peripheral blood, taken 28 days after the second AZD1222 dose. These receptors were collected from an adult who received the AZD1222 COVID-19 vaccine.

This clone has only a few counts. This chain joins TRBV6-1 and TRBJ2-2; D might be TRBD2 (5 bases). Germline CDR1 MNHNS, CDR2 SASEGT. CDR3 length equals 14 residues. With 2 bases removed from V and 6 bases from J, the gap between germline ends came to 10 bases. The CDR3 DNA reads TGTGCCAGCAGTGAACGGGGAACCCCCGGGGAGCTGTTTTTT. It translates to CASSERGTPGELFF.

The chain joins TRBV9 to TRBJ2-3; TRBD1 agrees at 11 bases. The CDR3 runs to 17 residues. Per the germline V gene, CDR1 is SGDLS and CDR2 is YYNGEE. The trim removed 3 bases at V and 7 bases at J, leaving 13 bases unmatched. The CDR3 sequence is CASSEALGTGGLNTQYF. The CDR3 DNA reads TGTGCCAGCAGCGAGGCCTTGGGGACAGGGGGTCTAAATACGCAGTATTTT.

The rearrangement joins TRBV4-2 to TRBJ1-5; D is ambiguous. Trimming removed 0 bases from V and 3 bases from J, with 9 bases in between. The CDR3 is 15 amino acids. Germline CDR1 LGHNA, CDR2 YNFKEQ. The CDR3 sequence: CASSQDGQANQPQHF. In DNA form, the CDR3 reads TGTGCCAGCAGCCAAGATGGTCAGGCCAATCAGCCCCAGCATTTT.

V and J are TRBV29-1 and TRBJ1-1; D is unclear. The germline V gene encodes CDR1 SQVTM and CDR2 ANQGSEA. V was clipped by 6 bases and J by 7 bases, with 21 bases between them. The CDR3 loop spans 14 amino acids. CDR3 amino acids: CSVFLRVNSGEAFF. CDR3 nucleotide sequence: TGCAGCGTATTTCTGCGGGTTAATAGCGGTGAAGCTTTCTTT. Together with reference TRBV29-1 and TRBJ1-1, the CDR3 gives the full variable domain: SAVISQKPSRDICQRGTSLTIQCQVDSQVTMMFWYRQQPGQSLTLIATANQGSEATYESGFVIDKFPISRPNLTFSTLTVSNMSPEDSSIYLCSVFLRVNSGEAFFGQGTRLTVV.

This clone was recorded only once. The rearrangement joins TRBV28 to TRBJ1-1; D not resolved. The germline V gene encodes CDR1 MDHEN and CDR2 SYDVKM. Trimming pared 5 bases from V and 5 bases from J, leaving 9 bases between. The CDR3 contains 12 residues. The CDR3 coding sequence is TGTGCCAGCAGTCGAGATCAGACTGAAGCTTTCTTT. Translating it yields CASSRDQTEAFF.

The rearrangement links TRBV5-1 to TRBJ2-6; D is perhaps TRBD1 (6 bases). The germline V gene encodes CDR1 SGHRS and CDR2 YFSETQ. V was trimmed by 1 base and J by 0 bases, leaving 17 bases between them. This CDR3 spans 19 amino acids. The CDR3 DNA is TGCGCCAGCAGCTTGAGGCAGGGGAATTTGGGCTCTGGGGCCAACGTCCTGACTTTC. Amino acid sequence: CASSLRQGNLGSGANVLTF.

V is TRBV25-1 and J is TRBJ1-1; D is unclear. Trimming cost V 0 bases and J 4 bases, with 15 bases left between them. This CDR3 has 16 amino acids. CDR1 is MGHDK, CDR2 SYGVNS, per germline. CDR3 protein: CASSEYTGIGGTEAFF. The DNA for the CDR3 is TGTGCCAGCAGTGAATATACGGGAATCGGTGGCACTGAAGCTTTCTTT. The full variable domain, completed using reference TRBV25-1 and TRBJ1-1, is EADIYQTPRYLVIGTGKKITLECSQTMGHDKMYWYQQDPGMELHLIHYSYGVNSTEKGDLSSESTVSRIRTEHFPLTLESARPSHTSQYLCASSEYTGIGGTEAFFGQGTRLTVV.

The rearrangement links TRBV27 to TRBJ1-5; a weak D match, TRBD1 (5 bases). CDR1 and CDR2 (germline): MNHEY, SMNVEV (reference sequence). Deletions cut 2 bases from V and 2 bases from J, with 10 bases between. The CDR3 loop spans 15 amino acids. In DNA, the CDR3 is TGTGCCAGCAGTTTACAGGGTGTCGGCAATCAGCCCCAGCATTTT. It translates to CASSLQGVGNQPQHF.

The chain uses TRBV29-1 and TRBJ1-1; possible D gene TRBD1, 5 bases. The CDR3 has 17 amino acids. CDR1 is SQVTM and CDR2 is ANQGSEA in the germline V gene. The V end was cut by 7 bases, the J end by 5 bases, with 29 bases between. CDR3 coding DNA: TGCAGCGCCGGGGCCCGGAGCAGGGTGGGGGGTAAGACTGAAGCTTTCTTT. Its translation: CSAGARSRVGGKTEAFF.

The chain is built from TRBV6-2 or TRBV6-3 and TRBJ1-1, with a tentative D call TRBD1 (5 bases). The CDR3 spans 16 residues. V was trimmed by 2 bases and J by 4 bases, leaving 17 bases between them. Germline-derived CDR1 and CDR2 are MNHEY and SVGEGT. In nucleotides, the CDR3 is TGTGCCAGCAGTTACATGAGGGGAGGTTTCAGCACTGAAGCTTTCTTT. As protein: CASSYMRGGFSTEAFF.

This clone was seen just once. This chain connects TRBV4-2 to TRBJ2-2; a possible D gene is TRBD1 (6 bases). The CDR3 extends over 15 amino acids. Germline lookup yields CDR1 LGHNA and CDR2 YNFKEQ. V was clipped by 4 bases and J by 1 base, with 10 bases between them. CDR3 DNA: TGTGCCAGCAGCCCCCCGGGACAGAACACCGGGGAGCTGTTTTTT. This gives the protein CASSPPGQNTGELFF.

The rearrangement uses TRBV27 and TRBJ2-2; 13 positions match TRBD2. The CDR3 sequence is 20 residues long. Trimming removed 1 base from V and 4 bases from J; junction bases left unmatched: 12. Germline assignment: CDR1 MNHEY and CDR2 SMNVEV (reference sequence). CDR3 DNA sequence: TGTGCCAGCAGTTTATTGATTACTAGCGGGAGGGCCGTCGGCACCGGGGAGCTGTTTTTT. It codes for CASSLLITSGRAVGTGELFF.

V gene TRBV10-2 combines with J gene TRBJ1-5; possible D gene TRBD1, 6 bases. The CDR3 has 13 amino acids. V lost 3 bases and J 7 bases, leaving 10 bases between the germline ends. Germline V gene sequence: CDR1 WSHSY, CDR2 SAAADI. The DNA of the CDR3 is TGCGCCAGCAGTGACGGGGGCTGGCAGCCCCAGCATTTT. Protein: CASSDGGWQPQHF.

This clone occurred once. The chain is built from TRBV5-4 and TRBJ1-5; D gene unclear. Trimming shortened V by 0 bases and J by 2 bases, and 3 bases separated the two germline ends. CDR1 is SGHNT, CDR2 YYREEE, per germline (reference sequence). The CDR3 extends over 13 amino acids. The CDR3: CASSLAGNQPQHF. Here the CDR3 DNA reads TGTGCCAGCAGCTTGGCCGGCAATCAGCCCCAGCATTTT.

V is TRBV5-4 and J is TRBJ2-5; 13 bases line up with TRBD2. V lost 1 base to trimming and J lost 9 bases; unmatched junction nucleotides: 6. The CDR3 contains 15 residues. Germline values: CDR1 SGHNT, CDR2 YYREEE (reference sequence). CDR3 sequence (DNA): TGTGCCAGCAGCTTGTGGGGGACTAGCGGGACGTCCCAGTACTTC. Translated: CASSLWGTSGTSQYF.

The rearrangement uses TRBV7-2 and TRBJ1-2; 9 nucleotides match TRBD1. V was clipped by 4 bases and J by 6 bases; unmatched bases: 9. The CDR3 covers 15 residues. The germline V gene has CDR1 SGHTA and CDR2 FQGNSA. CDR3 region: CASSSEFRTGDGYTF. The DNA of the CDR3 is TGTGCCAGCAGCTCAGAATTCAGGACAGGGGATGGCTACACCTTC.

The rearrangement links TRBV5-1 to TRBJ1-3; possibly TRBD1 for D (5 bases). Germline CDR1 SGHRS, CDR2 YFSETQ. The CDR3 runs to 16 residues. V was cut by 3 bases and J by 3 bases, with 16 bases left in between. CDR3 nucleotide sequence: TGCGCCAGCAGCTCTACGGGACTAACAGGTGGAAACACCATATATTTT. This translates into CASSSTGLTGGNTIYF.

The chain couples TRBV27 to TRBJ1-1; D may be TRBD1 (6 bases). In germline, CDR1 is MNHEY, CDR2 SMNVEV (reference sequence). The CDR3 extends over 13 amino acids. V lost 0 bases and J 8 bases, leaving 10 bases between the germline ends. The chain's CDR3 is CASSLSQGREAFF. In nucleotides, the CDR3 is TGTGCCAGCAGTTTATCACAGGGCCGCGAAGCTTTCTTT.

The chain employs TRBV19 and TRBJ1-3; D call uncertain. The V end lost 6 bases, the J end lost 0 bases, and 9 bases lay between the germline ends. The CDR3 has 14 amino acids. The germline V gene has CDR1 LNHDA and CDR2 SQIVND (reference sequence). The chain's CDR3 is CASRSVSSGNTIYF. In DNA, the CDR3 is TGTGCCAGTAGGTCAGTGTCCTCTGGAAACACCATATATTTT.

The chain combines TRBV25-1 with TRBJ2-2, with D perhaps TRBD1 (6 bases). The CDR3 spans 16 residues. Trimming left V 6 bases short and J 1 base short, with 15 bases between. Germline values: CDR1 MGHDK, CDR2 SYGVNS. The CDR3 spells CASSPGVLRNTGELFF. DNA of the CDR3: TGTGCCAGCAGCCCAGGGGTATTAAGGAACACCGGGGAGCTGTTTTTT.

The count of this clone is one. This chain joins TRBV19 and TRBJ1-6; possibly TRBD1 for D (5 bases). The CDR3 loop spans 18 amino acids. Per germline, CDR1 LNHDA and CDR2 SQIVND (reference sequence). V was pared by 7 bases and J by 0 bases, with 19 bases between. The CDR3, as DNA: TGTGCCAGTAACCCTTGGGGGGGTCTGAGCTCCTATAATTCACCCCTCCACTTT. It codes for CASNPWGGLSSYNSPLHF.

This chain connects TRBV6-1 to TRBJ1-2; no clear D gene. The CDR3 covers 16 residues. Germline V gives CDR1 MNHNS, CDR2 SASEGT. V was cut by 2 bases and J by 4 bases, with 17 bases left in between. The CDR3 is CASSELPGAGSYGYTF. CDR3 in DNA: TGTGCCAGCAGTGAACTCCCGGGAGCGGGTAGCTATGGCTACACCTTC.

The chain recombines TRBV6-1 with TRBJ2-5; D might be TRBD1 (6 bases). V was shortened by 2 bases and J by 1 base, with 23 bases between the two germline ends. The CDR3 spans 19 residues. Germline V gives CDR1 MNHNS, CDR2 SASEGT. CDR3 nucleotides: TGTGCCAGCAGTGAATTAGTGACAGGCAATACAAATCCCCAAGAGACCCAGTACTTC. It translates to CASSELVTGNTNPQETQYF.